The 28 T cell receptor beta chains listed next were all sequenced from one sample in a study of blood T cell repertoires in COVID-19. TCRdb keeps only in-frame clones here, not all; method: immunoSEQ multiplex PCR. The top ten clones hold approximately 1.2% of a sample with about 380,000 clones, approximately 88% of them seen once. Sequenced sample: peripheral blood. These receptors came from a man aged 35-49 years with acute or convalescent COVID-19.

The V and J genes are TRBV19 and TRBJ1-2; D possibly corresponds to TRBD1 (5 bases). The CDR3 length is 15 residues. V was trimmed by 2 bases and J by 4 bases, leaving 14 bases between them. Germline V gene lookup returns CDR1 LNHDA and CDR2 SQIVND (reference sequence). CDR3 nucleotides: TGTGCCAGTAGTATATCAGGGTTGGGATCCTATGGCTACACCTTC. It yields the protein CASSISGLGSYGYTF.

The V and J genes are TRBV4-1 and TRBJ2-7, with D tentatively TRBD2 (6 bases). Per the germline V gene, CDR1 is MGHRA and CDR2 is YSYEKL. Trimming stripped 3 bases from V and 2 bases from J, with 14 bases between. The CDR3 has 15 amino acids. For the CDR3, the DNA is TGCGCCAGCAGCCAGACGGGACTCGCCCCCTACGAGCAGTACTTC. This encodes CASSQTGLAPYEQYF.

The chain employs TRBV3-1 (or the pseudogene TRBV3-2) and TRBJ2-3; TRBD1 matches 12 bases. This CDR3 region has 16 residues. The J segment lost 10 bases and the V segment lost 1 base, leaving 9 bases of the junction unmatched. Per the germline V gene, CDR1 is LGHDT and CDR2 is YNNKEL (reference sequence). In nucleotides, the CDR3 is TGTGCCAGCAGCCAAGTACCGGGACAGGGGGCGCCGGCGCAGTATTTT. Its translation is CASSQVPGQGAPAQYF.

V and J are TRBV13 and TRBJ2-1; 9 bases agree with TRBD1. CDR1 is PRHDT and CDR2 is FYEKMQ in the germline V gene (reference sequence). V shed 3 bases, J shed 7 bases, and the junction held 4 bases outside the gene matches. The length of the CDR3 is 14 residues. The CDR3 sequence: CASSLLQGANEQFF. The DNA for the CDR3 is TGTGCCAGCAGCTTGCTACAGGGGGCTAATGAGCAGTTCTTC.

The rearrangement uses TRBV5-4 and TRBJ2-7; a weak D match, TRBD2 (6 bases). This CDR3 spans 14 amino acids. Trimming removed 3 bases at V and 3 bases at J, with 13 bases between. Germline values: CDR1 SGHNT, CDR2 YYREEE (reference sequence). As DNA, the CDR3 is TGTGCCAGCAGCTGGCTAGCGCTACTCTACGAGCAGTACTTC. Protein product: CASSWLALLYEQYF.

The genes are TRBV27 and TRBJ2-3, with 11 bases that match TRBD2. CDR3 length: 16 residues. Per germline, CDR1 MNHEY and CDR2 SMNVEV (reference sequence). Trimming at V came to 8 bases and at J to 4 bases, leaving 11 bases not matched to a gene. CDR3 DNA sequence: TGTGCCAGCGCCCAGGTGGATAGCGGGGGGGCAGATACGCAGTATTTT. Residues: CASAQVDSGGADTQYF.

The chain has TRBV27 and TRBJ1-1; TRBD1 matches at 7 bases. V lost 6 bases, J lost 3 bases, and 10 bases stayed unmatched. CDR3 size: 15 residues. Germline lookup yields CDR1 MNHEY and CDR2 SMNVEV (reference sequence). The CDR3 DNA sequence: TGTGCCAGCAGAGATACAGGGGTGTGGGACACTGAAGCTTTCTTT. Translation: CASRDTGVWDTEAFF.

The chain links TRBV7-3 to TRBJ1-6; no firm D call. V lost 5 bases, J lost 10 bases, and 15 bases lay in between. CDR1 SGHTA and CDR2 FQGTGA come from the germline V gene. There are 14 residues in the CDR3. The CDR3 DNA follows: TGTGCCAGCAGCGGGCGGCTACGGGAATCACCCCTCCACTTT. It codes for CASSGRLRESPLHF.

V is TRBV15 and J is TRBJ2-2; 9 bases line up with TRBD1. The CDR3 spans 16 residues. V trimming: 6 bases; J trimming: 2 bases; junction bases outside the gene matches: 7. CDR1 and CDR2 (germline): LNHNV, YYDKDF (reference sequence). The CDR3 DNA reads TGTGCCACCAGAACTCGGACAGGGGTAAACACCGGGGAGCTGTTTTTT. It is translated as CATRTRTGVNTGELFF.

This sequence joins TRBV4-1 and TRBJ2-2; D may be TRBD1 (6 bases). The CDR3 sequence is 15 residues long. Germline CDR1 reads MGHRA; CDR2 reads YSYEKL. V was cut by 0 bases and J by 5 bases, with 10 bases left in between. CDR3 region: CASSQDRGRTGELFF. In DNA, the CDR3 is TGCGCCAGCAGCCAAGACAGGGGTCGGACCGGGGAGCTGTTTTTT.

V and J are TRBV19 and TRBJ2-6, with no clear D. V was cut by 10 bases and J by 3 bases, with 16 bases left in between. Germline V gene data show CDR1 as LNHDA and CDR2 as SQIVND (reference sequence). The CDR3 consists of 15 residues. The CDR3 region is CATRRMALGANVLTF. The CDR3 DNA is TGTGCCACTAGGCGGATGGCACTTGGGGCCAACGTCCTGACTTTC.

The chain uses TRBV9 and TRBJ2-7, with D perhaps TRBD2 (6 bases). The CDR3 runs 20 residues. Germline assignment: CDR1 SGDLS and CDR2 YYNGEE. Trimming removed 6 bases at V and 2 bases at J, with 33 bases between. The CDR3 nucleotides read TGTGCCAGCACCGTCCCCCGTGCCTCCTTCCCGGGACTGCCAACCTACGAGCAGTACTTC. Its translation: CASTVPRASFPGLPTYEQYF.

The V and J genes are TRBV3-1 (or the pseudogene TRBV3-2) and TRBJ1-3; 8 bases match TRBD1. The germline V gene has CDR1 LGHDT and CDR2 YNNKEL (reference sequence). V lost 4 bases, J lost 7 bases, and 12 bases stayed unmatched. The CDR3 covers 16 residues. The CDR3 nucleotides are TGTGCCAGCAGCCCCCCCACCAGGACAGGGCGCAACACCATATATTTT. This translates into CASSPPTRTGRNTIYF.

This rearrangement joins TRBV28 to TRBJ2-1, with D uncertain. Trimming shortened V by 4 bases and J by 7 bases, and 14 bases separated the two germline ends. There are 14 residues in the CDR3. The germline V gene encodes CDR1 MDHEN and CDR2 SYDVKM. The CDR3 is CASSSPGPSNEQFF. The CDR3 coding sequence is TGTGCCAGCAGTTCACCGGGTCCCTCTAATGAGCAGTTCTTC.

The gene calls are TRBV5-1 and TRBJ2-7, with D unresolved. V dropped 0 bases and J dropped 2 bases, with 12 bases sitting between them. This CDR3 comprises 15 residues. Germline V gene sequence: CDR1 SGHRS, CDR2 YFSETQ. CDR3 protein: CASSLESVQTYEQYF. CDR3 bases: TGCGCCAGCAGCTTGGAGTCGGTCCAAACCTACGAGCAGTACTTC. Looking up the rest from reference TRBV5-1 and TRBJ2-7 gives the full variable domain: KAGVTQTPRYLIKTRGQQVTLSCSPISGHRSVSWYQQTPGQGLQFLFEYFSETQRNKGNFPGRFSGRQFSNSRSEMNVSTLELGDSALYLCASSLESVQTYEQYFGPGTRLTVT.

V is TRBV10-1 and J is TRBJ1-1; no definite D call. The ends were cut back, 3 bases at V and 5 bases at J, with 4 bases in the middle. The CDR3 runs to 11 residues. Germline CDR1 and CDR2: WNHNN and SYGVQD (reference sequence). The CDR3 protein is CASSDETEAFF. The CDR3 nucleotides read TGCGCCAGCAGTGATGAGACTGAAGCTTTCTTT.

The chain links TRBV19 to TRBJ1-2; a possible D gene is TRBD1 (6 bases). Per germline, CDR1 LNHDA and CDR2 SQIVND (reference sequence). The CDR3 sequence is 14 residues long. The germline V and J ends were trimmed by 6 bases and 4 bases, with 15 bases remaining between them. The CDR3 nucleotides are TGTGCCAGTAGCCCATCGAGGACAGTCTATGGCTACACCTTC. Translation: CASSPSRTVYGYTF.

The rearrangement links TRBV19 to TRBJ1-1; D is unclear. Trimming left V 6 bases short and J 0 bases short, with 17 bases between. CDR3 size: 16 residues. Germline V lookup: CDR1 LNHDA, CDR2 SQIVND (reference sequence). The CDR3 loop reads CASSYRSEFMNTEAFF. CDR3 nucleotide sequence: TGTGCCAGTAGCTACCGATCGGAGTTCATGAACACTGAAGCTTTCTTT.

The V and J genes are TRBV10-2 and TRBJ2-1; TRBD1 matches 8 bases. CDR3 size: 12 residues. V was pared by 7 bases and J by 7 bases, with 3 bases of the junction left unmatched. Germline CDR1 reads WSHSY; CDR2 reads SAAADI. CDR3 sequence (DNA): TGCGCCAGCAATCAGGGGGCGAATGAGCAGTTCTTC. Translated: CASNQGANEQFF.

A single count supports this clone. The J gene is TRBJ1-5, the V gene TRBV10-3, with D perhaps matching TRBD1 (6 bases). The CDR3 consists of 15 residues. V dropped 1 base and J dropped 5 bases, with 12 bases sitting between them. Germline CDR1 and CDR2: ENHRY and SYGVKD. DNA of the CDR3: TGTGCCATCAGTGAGTTACTAGGGGGGGATCAGCCCCAGCATTTT. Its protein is CAISELLGGDQPQHF.

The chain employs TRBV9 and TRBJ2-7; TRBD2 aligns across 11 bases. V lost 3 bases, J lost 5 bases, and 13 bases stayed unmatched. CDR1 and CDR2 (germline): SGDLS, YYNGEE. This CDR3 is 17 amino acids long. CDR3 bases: TGTGCCAGCAGCGCCACGGGACTAGCGGTCATCTTAGACGAGCAGTACTTC. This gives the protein CASSATGLAVILDEQYF.

The CDR3 nucleotides read TGTGCCAGCAGCCAAGAGTTTCAGGGATCCTACGAGCAGTACTTC. Translation gives CASSQEFQGSYEQYF. This chain connects TRBV4-2 to TRBJ2-7; perhaps TRBD1 as D (5 bases). CDR1 LGHNA and CDR2 YNFKEQ come from the germline V gene. Trimming stripped 0 bases from V and 1 base from J, with 10 bases between. The CDR3 sequence is 15 residues long.

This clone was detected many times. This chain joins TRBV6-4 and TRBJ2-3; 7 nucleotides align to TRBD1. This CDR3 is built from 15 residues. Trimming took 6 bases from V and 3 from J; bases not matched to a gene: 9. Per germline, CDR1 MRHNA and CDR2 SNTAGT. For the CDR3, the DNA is TGTGCCAGCAGCCACCAGGGGGAAGGGACAGATACGCAGTATTTT. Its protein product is CASSHQGEGTDTQYF.

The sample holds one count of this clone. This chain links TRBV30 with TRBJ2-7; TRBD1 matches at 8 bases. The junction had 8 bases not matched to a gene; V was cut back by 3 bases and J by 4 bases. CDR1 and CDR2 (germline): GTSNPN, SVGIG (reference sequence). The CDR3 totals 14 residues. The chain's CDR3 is CAWSVDRGIYEQYF. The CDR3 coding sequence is TGTGCCTGGAGCGTCGACAGGGGAATATACGAGCAGTACTTC.

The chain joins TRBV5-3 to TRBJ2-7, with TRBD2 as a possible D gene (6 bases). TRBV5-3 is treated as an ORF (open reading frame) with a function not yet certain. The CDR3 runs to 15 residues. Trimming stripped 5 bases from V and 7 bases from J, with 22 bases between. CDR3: CARSSREMGMEEQYF. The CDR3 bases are TGTGCCAGAAGTTCCCGGGAGATGGGCATGGAGGAGCAGTACTTC.

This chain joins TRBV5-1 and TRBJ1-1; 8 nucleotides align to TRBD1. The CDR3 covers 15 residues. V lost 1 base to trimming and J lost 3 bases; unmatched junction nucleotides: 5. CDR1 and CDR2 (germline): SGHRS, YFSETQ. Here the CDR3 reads CASSLNRGAYTEAFF. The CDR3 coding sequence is TGCGCCAGCAGCTTGAACAGGGGGGCTTACACTGAAGCTTTCTTT.

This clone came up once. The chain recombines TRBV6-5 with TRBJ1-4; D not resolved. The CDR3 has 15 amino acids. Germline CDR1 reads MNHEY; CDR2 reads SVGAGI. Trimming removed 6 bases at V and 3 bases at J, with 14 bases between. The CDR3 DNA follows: TGTGCCAGCAGCAGCGTCAGGCGGGCTAATGAAAAACTGTTTTTT. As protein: CASSSVRRANEKLFF.

The CDR3 here is CASSIRQGFDLGYGYTF. The CDR3 coding sequence is TGTGCCAGTAGTATACGGCAGGGGTTTGATCTTGGCTATGGCTACACCTTC. This chain joins TRBV19 and TRBJ1-2; a possible D gene is TRBD1 (6 bases). Deletions cut 2 bases from V and 4 bases from J, with 20 bases between. The CDR3 runs to 17 residues. Germline CDR1 reads LNHDA; CDR2 reads SQIVND (reference sequence).